These T cell receptor beta chains were read from a single sample in a study of beta chain features in type 1 diabetes. The repertoire was sequenced with immunoSEQ multiplex PCR; TCRdb's copy has only in-frame clones and lacks some. The repertoire has around 500,000 clones, approximately 10% of them found once; the top ten carry over 0.035%. Sequenced material: naive CD4+ T cells from blood. All receptors come from a woman younger than 30 in good health. The CDR3 runs from the conserved cysteine through the conserved F or W. The order of the fields is V gene, clone size, J gene, D gene, CDR3 DNA, CDR3 protein. The D gene is left open where the match is weak. Size values are once, few and many counts, or a class for expanded clones, and some rows have none.

TRBV19	NA	TRBJ2-3	TRBD2	TGTGCCACCCAACTAGCGGGCACAGATACGCAGTATTTT	CATQLAGTDTQYF
TRBV15	NA	TRBJ1-6	NA	TGTGCCACCAGCAGAGCTTTGAGTTCACCCCTCCACTTT	CATSRALSSPLHF
TRBV30	few	TRBJ2-1	NA	TGTGCCTGGAGTGTACAAACCACCGGGAGTTCCCTCTTC	CAWSVQTTGSSLF
TRBV4-3	few	TRBJ1-4	NA	TGCGCCAGCAGCCAAGGTCTAGGGACGGGGCGTGAAAAACTGTTTTTT	CASSQGLGTGREKLFF
TRBV5-1	few	TRBJ1-6	NA	TGCGCCAGCAGCGGTCCCGGAGATTCACCCCTCCACTTT	CASSGPGDSPLHF
TRBV6-5	NA	TRBJ1-1	NA	TGTGCCAGCAGCCGCCCCTCGGACACTGAAGCTTTCTTT	CASSRPSDTEAFF
TRBV30	many	TRBJ1-5	NA	TGTGCCTGGAGTGGAATTGGGCAGCCCCAGCATTTT	CAWSGIGQPQHF
TRBV14	few	TRBJ1-1	NA	TGTGCCAGCACTCGTACAGGGAACACTGAAGCTTTCTTT	CASTRTGNTEAFF
TRBV6-6	NA	TRBJ1-2	NA	TGTGCCAGCAGTCTGGACAGTTCCTATGGCTACACCTTC	CASSLDSSYGYTF
TRBV6-1	once	TRBJ2-7	NA	TGTGCCAGCAGTTATCGCGCGTGGGAGCAGTACTTC	CASSYRAWEQYF
TRBV11-1	few	TRBJ2-1	NA	TGTGCCAGCAGCTTAGCGAGCTCCTACAATGAGCAGTTCTTC	CASSLASSYNEQFF
TRBV27	few	TRBJ2-7	TRBD1	TGTGCCAGCAGTTCCCACCGGGACAGGGGCCGAGGGTACGAGCAGTACTTC	CASSSHRDRGRGYEQYF
TRBV19	NA	TRBJ2-7	NA	TGTGCCAGTAGTATCCCGGGCCTACAAACCTACGAGCAGTACTTC	CASSIPGLQTYEQYF
TRBV18	NA	TRBJ2-3	TRBD2	TGTGCCAGCTCACCCCAGCGGGAGATGGCAGATACGCAGTATTTT	CASSPQREMADTQYF
TRBV7-2	NA	TRBJ2-5	NA	TGTGCCAGCAGCCCGCTGAGGGTAGGCAGAGAGACCCAGTACTTC	CASSPLRVGRETQYF
TRBV7-2	few	TRBJ1-4	NA	TGTGCCAGCAGCTTAGCTGGCCTTACAAGGGCTAATGAAAAACTGTTTTTT	CASSLAGLTRANEKLFF
TRBV28	few	TRBJ2-1	NA	TGTGCCAGCAGGTCGGGAAGAAATGAGCAGTTCTTC	CASRSGRNEQFF
TRBV18	NA	TRBJ1-6	TRBD1	TGTGCCAGCTCAAGAGACAGGGAGAATTCACCCCTCCACTTT	CASSRDRENSPLHF
TRBV7-9	NA	TRBJ2-7	TRBD1	TGTGCCAGCAGCTTATCGATCCCGACGACAGGGCACAAAGGGGACGAGCAGTACTTC	CASSLSIPTTGHKGDEQYF
TRBV29-1	few	TRBJ2-5	NA	TGCAGCGTACTTAAGGGGAACCGGGAGACCCAGTACTTC	CSVLKGNRETQYF
TRBV25-1	few	TRBJ2-1	TRBD1	TGTGCCAGCAGTGGCGCCGGGACAGGGGTTTACAATGAGCAGTTCTTC	CASSGAGTGVYNEQFF
TRBV15	NA	TRBJ2-3	NA	TGTGCCACCAGCAGAGCCCCTGTCAGGGCGATGTATACGCAGTATTTT	CATSRAPVRAMYTQYF
TRBV9	few	TRBJ2-1	NA	TGTGCCAGCAGCCCTACCGCCCGGGCCGAACACTCCTACAATGAGCAGTTCTTC	CASSPTARAEHSYNEQFF
TRBV4-1	few	TRBJ2-3	NA	TGCGCCAGCAGCCGCCCTGGTCAGCGAAGAACAGATACGCAGTATTTT	CASSRPGQRRTDTQYF
TRBV7-8	few	TRBJ2-3	TRBD2	TGTGCCAGCCGGGACCTAGCGGGGGCCCACACAGATACGCAGTATTTT	CASRDLAGAHTDTQYF
TRBV4-2	few	TRBJ2-3	NA	TGTGCCAGCAGCCAAGGGGCCACAGATACGCAGTATTTT	CASSQGATDTQYF
TRBV5-1	NA	TRBJ2-1	TRBD2	TGCGCCAGCAAAGAAGTTGGACTAGCGGTTGGGCAGTTCTTC	CASKEVGLAVGQFF
TRBV18	few	TRBJ2-4	TRBD1	TGTGCCAGCTCGCCGGACAGGGGGCTTGACATTCAGTACTTC	CASSPDRGLDIQYF
TRBV13	NA	TRBJ2-7	NA	TGTGCCAGCAGTCGTTCCGGAGAGTTACGAGGGCAGTACTTC	CASSRSGELRGQYF
TRBV14	few	TRBJ2-1	NA	TGTGCCAGCAGCCCCTTGGACCCCTACAATGAGCAGTTCTTC	CASSPLDPYNEQFF
TRBV10-3	few	TRBJ2-7	NA	TGTGCCATCAGTGAGTCCTTCTCCCACGAGCAGTACTTC	CAISESFSHEQYF
TRBV7-9	NA	TRBJ2-4	NA	TGTGCCACCGGGACATCAGGATCCTTAGCCAAAAACATTCAGTACTTC	CATGTSGSLAKNIQYF
TRBV18	NA	TRBJ2-3	TRBD1	TGTGCCAGCTCAACGGGACAGTCGTTGGATACGCAGTATTTT	CASSTGQSLDTQYF
TRBV7-9	few	TRBJ1-1	NA	TGTGCCAGCAGCCAGCCCATCCCTGAAGCTTTCTTT	CASSQPIPEAFF
TRBV28	NA	TRBJ2-3	NA	TGTGCCAGCAGGATACAGGGTTCAGATACGCAGTATTTT	CASRIQGSDTQYF
TRBV7-2	NA	TRBJ2-5	TRBD1	TGTGCCAGCAGCTTTATTTTGACAGGGGCGGAGACCCAGTACTTC	CASSFILTGAETQYF
TRBV10-3	NA	TRBJ2-2	NA	TGTGCCATCTCGGGGAACACCGGGGAGCTGTTTTTT	CAISGNTGELFF
TRBV11-2	NA	TRBJ2-3	NA	TGTGCCAGCAGCTTAGTGGCGACAAAACTTGACGATACGCAGTATTTT	CASSLVATKLDDTQYF
TRBV4-2	NA	TRBJ2-7	NA	TGTGCCAGCAGCCCAGACAGGGAGGTGCAGTACTTC	CASSPDREVQYF
TRBV19	NA	TRBJ2-5	TRBD1	TGTGCCAGTAGCCGAATAACAGGGGTGGCTCAAGAGACCCAGTACTTC	CASSRITGVAQETQYF
TRBV29-1	NA	TRBJ2-3	TRBD2	TGCAGCGTTGATCTCCGACTAGCGGGGGGCACAGATACGCAGTATTTT	CSVDLRLAGGTDTQYF
TRBV4-2	NA	TRBJ2-3	NA	TGTGCCAGCAGCCAAGATCATCTCCAGGATACAGATACGCAGTATTTT	CASSQDHLQDTDTQYF
TRBV5-4	NA	TRBJ2-3	NA	TGTGCCAGCAGCTTGGGGGGGACTTCCGTGGATACGCAGTATTTT	CASSLGGTSVDTQYF
TRBV7-9	NA	TRBJ1-2	NA	TGTGCCAGCGACCCTGTCGCGTCCCCCTATGGCTACACCTTC	CASDPVASPYGYTF
TRBV7-6	NA	TRBJ2-1	TRBD2	TGTGCCAGCCTAAGCGGGACCTCCTCCTACAATGAGCAGTTCTTC	CASLSGTSSYNEQFF
TRBV28	NA	TRBJ1-2	TRBD1	TGTGCCAGCAGTTACTACGGGACAGGGCTTGGCTACACCTTC	CASSYYGTGLGYTF
TRBV6-5	few	TRBJ2-7	TRBD2	TGTGCCAGCAGTTACCTAGCGGGTAGCTCCTACGAGCAGTACTTC	CASSYLAGSSYEQYF
TRBV28	NA	TRBJ1-2	NA	TGTGCCAGCAGCCCAATGGGGGAGAGCTATGGCTACACCTTC	CASSPMGESYGYTF
TRBV29-1	few	TRBJ1-5	TRBD1	TGCAGCGTTGCTGGACAGGGGGCTTATCAGCCCCAGCATTTT	CSVAGQGAYQPQHF